The subject of this entry is one TCR beta chain. In the source study's methods: Estimation of nucleated cell counts relied on the amplification of reference gene primers. This table comes from immunoSEQ multiplex PCR, and its TCRdb copy is limited to in-frame clones, with some not included. Clone size and the V and J calls come from that table; the DNA yielded D and trimming. The sample yields about 170,000 clones, around 83% seen once. Trimming cost V 3 bases and J 2 bases; bases outside gene matches: 4. The CDR3 is made up of 15 amino acids. From germline, CDR1 is SGHTA and CDR2 FQGTGA. This entry belongs to a study of blood T cell repertoires in COVID-19. All enrollees were roughly 18 to 100 years old and from fewer than 25 US areas.

V gene TRBV7-3 combines with J gene TRBJ2-3, with 8 bases lining up with TRBD2. The receptor was isolated from a woman aged 45-65 years in a cohort exposed to, infected with or recovered from COVID-19 (not recorded which). The specimen was PBMCs or T cells enriched from blood (not recorded which). The CDR3 loop reads CASSFRGGATDTQYF. The CDR3 nucleotides are TGTGCCAGCAGCTTCCGGGGGGGAGCCACAGATACGCAGTATTTT.